A selection of T cell receptor beta chains follows, all from one sample in a study of blood T cell repertoires in COVID-19. The assay was immunoSEQ multiplex PCR, and TCRdb's table has in-frame clones only and misses some. The profile shows about 410,000 clones, roughly 90% of them singletons. Material: peripheral blood. These receptors all stem from a woman between 40 and 50 years old with COVID-19, enrolled during active disease. The conserved cysteine and the conserved F or W are not part of the CDR3 here. The order of the fields is clone size, J gene, V gene, CDR3 protein. Size values are once, few and many counts, or a class for expanded clones, and some rows have none.

>-|TRBJ1-2|TRBV7-3
ASSLGGVWGVYGYT
>-|TRBJ1-4|TRBV7-2
ASSLRQGQGEKLF
>-|TRBJ1-1|TRBV5-4
ASSLDASALEAF
>few|TRBJ1-6|TRBV9
ASSARTGTGDSPLH
>-|TRBJ2-1|TRBV2
ASSDQRGGSFNEQF
>-|TRBJ2-1|TRBV19
ATIQRTSGSNEQF
>-|TRBJ1-1|TRBV3-1/TRBV3-2
ASSQEPGAAAF
>-|TRBJ2-3|TRBV11-1
ASSLDPGDTQY
>-|TRBJ2-3|TRBV7-3
ASSLGGGYTDTQY
>-|TRBJ2-1|TRBV18
ASSPAGGSSYNEQF
>-|TRBJ1-1|TRBV30
AWSVRAGNTEAF
>-|TRBJ1-1|TRBV5-1
ASSWGGSGMNTEAF
>-|TRBJ1-6|TRBV2
ASSATQGSNSPLH
>once|TRBJ2-7|TRBV7-2
ASSASGGTYEQY
>-|TRBJ2-7|TRBV6-5
ASSYGRTYEGQY
>-|TRBJ1-1|TRBV11-2
ASSSGQRETEAF
>-|TRBJ2-7|TRBV25-1
ASMVTFGTGAYEQY
>-|TRBJ2-3|TRBV9
ASSVGRTLADTQY
>-|TRBJ2-3|TRBV5-1
ASRHTGTDTQY
>-|TRBJ2-7|TRBV18
ASSPPSSYEQY
>-|TRBJ1-5|TRBV10-3
AISERDRAQPQH
>-|TRBJ1-2|TRBV28
ASRAPGQGIRYT
>-|TRBJ2-7|TRBV15
ATSSVGGNPYEQY
>-|TRBJ2-2|TRBV13
ASSLGDRDTGELF
>-|TRBJ1-1|TRBV5-6
ASSLVDRGLSAF
>-|TRBJ2-1|TRBV5-4
ASSLELAGTNEQF
>-|TRBJ1-2|TRBV6-2/TRBV6-3
ASSYTGDAGYT
>-|TRBJ1-2|TRBV29-1
SVEGTPGPEGYT
>-|TRBJ1-2|TRBV12-3/TRBV12-4
ASSLGQGYGYT
>-|TRBJ1-5|TRBV6-5
ASSSGQGRRH
>once|TRBJ1-5|TRBV12-3/TRBV12-4
ASSFSQNQPQH
>once|TRBJ2-7|TRBV19
ASSIAYRSYEQY
>-|TRBJ1-5|TRBV19
ASGGNQPQH
>-|TRBJ1-5|TRBV30
AWSPPSSRMGNQPQH
>-|TRBJ2-3|TRBV28
ASSSNRGGTDTQY
>-|TRBJ2-5|TRBV6-2/TRBV6-3
ASSYEAGGGQETQY
>few|TRBJ2-7|TRBV7-2
ASSLSSSSGAYEQY
>-|TRBJ2-7|TRBV4-3
ASSQSGLSRDEQY
>-|TRBJ2-2|TRBV7-4
ASSLSSIGHPGESNTGELF
>-|TRBJ2-1|TRBV7-9
ASSFSVPSGRGSYNEQF
>-|TRBJ2-3|TRBV6-5
ASSLSGSRGDTQY
>-|TRBJ2-1|TRBV28
ASSPSLGGGNEQF
>-|TRBJ2-1|TRBV7-3
ASSSPGLARNEQF
>-|TRBJ2-1|TRBV5-1
ASSPQARSYNEQF
>-|TRBJ1-1|TRBV19
ASRQVMNTEAF
>-|TRBJ1-1|TRBV9
ASSIRQGGEAF
>-|TRBJ1-2|TRBV9
ASSVVAGSGSYGYT
>-|TRBJ1-2|TRBV5-4
ASSPGGGYGYT